This record covers a single T cell receptor (beta chain). Its antigen remains undetermined. One base away there is no much larger clone; base qualities are not given. This sample is part of a study of T cell responses to AZD1222 COVID-19 vaccine (dated by TCRdb to 2020 to 2023). With respect to the entire study: TCR sequencing was performed for roughly 250 trial participants, of whom about 200 were given two doses of AZD1222 and around 25 were given two doses of MenACWY control vaccine. Trial participants were enrolled by age into subgroups of 18-55, 56-69 and 70-plus years, and around 150, 29 and 61 TCR-sequenced participants, respectively, were included in these subgroups. Results the study describes overall, beyond this receptor: The whole spike protein was spanned by vaccine-associated CD4 TCRs, and dominant responses were seen in regions 160-218 and 743-854. Participants were mostly white British, with more females than males. The authors suggested clonal diversity may have been underestimated. The 56-69-year group was small, and its depth increase did not reach significance, likely because of low power. After two AZD1222 doses, spike-specific TCR breadth and depth were significantly higher than at day 0 and than in MenACWY recipients. Because no day 14 peak-response samples were available, the repertoires could be characterized only after the peak T cell response. Conclusions about previously exposed vaccinees are limited because only six or seven AZD1222 recipients were SARS-CoV-2 seropositive at baseline. Reportedly, almost half of the unique spike-specific TCRs recognized epitopes lying outside the regions that are mutated in the B.1.351 and B.1.1.7 variants.

The CDR3 regions of human TCRbeta chains were analyzed by immunosequencing. In the source study's methods: Repertoire TCRs were checked for matches against a reference library of SARS-CoV-2-specific TCRs that had been generated using the MIRA antigen-specificity platform. Breadth meant the fraction of unique TCRs that were SARS-CoV-2-associated, whereas depth meant the fraction of total T cells that were SARS-CoV-2-associated. Using the MIRA data, every spike-specific TCR was mapped to the spike region that the TCR reacted to and assigned to either a CD4 or a CD8 class. Log10-transformed breadth and depth values were compared by one-way ANOVA with Sidak's multiple comparisons tests. TCRdb provides this immuneACCESS table in a form limited to in-frame rearrangements. Some clones are lacking; in checked studies, under half of them reflect an unresolved V gene, and why the rest are absent is not known. D and trimming were read from the DNA, whereas the V and J calls and clone size are those reported in that table. Within this sample are roughly 35,000 clones, with 86% of them counted one time only. The ten largest make up approximately 10% of the sample.

The time point label, as the study defines it: about 28 days (+/-7) after the second vaccine dose. AZD1222 recipients with second doses at about 4 weeks or about 12 weeks were pooled, because spike-specific TCR depth and breadth did not differ between schedules. Vaccinee samples came from UK trials COV001 and COV002, including a single-blind randomized controlled phase 2/3 trial of AZD1222 (ChAdOx1 nCoV-19) in healthy adults. Trial participant PBMC samples were collected at day 0 and day 28 after the second dose for TCRbeta chain sequencing. Deletion took 7 bases off V and 1 base off J, with a span of 13 bases between the germline ends. Inclusive of the bounding cysteine and phenylalanine, the CDR3 is 14 residues long. The entry retains the CDR3 DNA only, 42 bases that are in frame from base 1. The germline V gene encodes CDR1 MDHEN and CDR2 SYDVKM.

This specimen was peripheral blood, taken 28 days after the second AZD1222 dose. Recombination connected TRBV28 to TRBJ1-1; TRBD1 is possibly the D segment (6 matching bases). The receptor's source is an adult who received the AZD1222 COVID-19 vaccine. The CDR3 amino acid sequence is: CASKFTGSNTEAFF. The DNA sequence follows: TGTGCCAGCAAATTTACAGGGTCGAACACTGAAGCTTTCTTT.